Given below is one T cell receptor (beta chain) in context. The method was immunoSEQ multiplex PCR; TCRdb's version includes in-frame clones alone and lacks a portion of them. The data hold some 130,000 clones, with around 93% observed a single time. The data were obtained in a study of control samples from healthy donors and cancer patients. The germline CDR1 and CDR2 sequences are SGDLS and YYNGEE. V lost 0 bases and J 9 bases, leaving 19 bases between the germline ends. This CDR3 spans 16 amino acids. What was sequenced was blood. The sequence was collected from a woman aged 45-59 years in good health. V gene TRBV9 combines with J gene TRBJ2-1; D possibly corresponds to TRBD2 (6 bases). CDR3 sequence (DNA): TGTGCCAGCAGCGTAGAGCTGGGAATGGGCGGGGTTGAGCAGTTCTTC. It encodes CASSVELGMGGVEQFF.